These 10 T cell receptor beta chains came from one sample sequenced in a study of cytomegalovirus exposure and HLA in healthy donors. Primers for the PCR totalled 60 Vbeta and 13 Jbeta. The table came from immunoSEQ multiplex PCR; TCRdb's copy has only in-frame clones and leaves some out. Of about 160,000 clones in the sample, about 80% were seen once. Sample: PBMCs. These receptor sequences come from a woman between 50 and 59 years old in good health and CMV-seronegative.

The chain recombines TRBV11-3 with TRBJ2-7, with TRBD1 identical over 7 bases. CDR3 size: 13 residues. CDR1 is SGHNT, CDR2 YENEEA, per germline. Losses at the gene ends were 5 bases for V and 9 bases for J; bases not matched to a gene: 10. The CDR3 nucleotides read TGTGCCAGCAGCCCAAGCGACAGGGACGTGCAGTACTTC. Its protein product is CASSPSDRDVQYF.

The chain carries TRBV6-5 and TRBJ2-5, with 11 positions matching TRBD1. CDR3 length equals 15 residues. The V and J ends lost 0 bases and 4 bases, in that order; junction bases with no gene match: 1. CDR1 is MNHEY and CDR2 is SVGAGI in the germline V gene. This CDR3 reads CASSYSGTGGETQYF. The DNA of the CDR3 is TGTGCCAGCAGTTACTCTGGGACAGGGGGAGAGACCCAGTACTTC.

The chain recombines TRBV7-2 with TRBJ2-1; 9 nucleotides match TRBD2. The J segment lost 4 bases and the V segment lost 5 bases, leaving 9 bases of the junction unmatched. Germline CDR1 SGHTA, CDR2 FQGNSA. This CDR3 comprises 16 residues. The CDR3 here is CASSPIAGEVYNEQFF. In DNA, the CDR3 is TGTGCCAGCAGCCCTATAGCGGGAGAGGTATACAATGAGCAGTTCTTC. The full variable domain, rest sourced from reference TRBV7-2 and TRBJ2-1, is GAGVSQSPSNKVTEKGKDVELRCDPISGHTALYWYRQSLGQGLEFLIYFQGNSAPDKSGLPSDRFSAERTGGSVSTLTIQRTQQEDSAVYLCASSPIAGEVYNEQFFGPGTRLTVL.

The chain employs TRBV9 and TRBJ1-1, with D uncertain. Trimming left V 2 bases short and J 12 bases short, with 14 bases between. The V gene's germline CDR1 is SGDLS and CDR2 YYNGEE. This CDR3 spans 12 amino acids. CDR3 sequence: CASSVLTQAPFF. Written as DNA, the CDR3 is TGTGCCAGCAGCGTCCTCACCCAGGCACCTTTCTTT. The variable domain in full, completed from reference TRBV9 and TRBJ1-1, reads DSGVTQTPKHLITATGQRVTLRCSPRSGDLSVYWYQQSLDQGLQFLIQYYNGEERAKGNILERFSAQQFPDLHSELNLSSLELGDSALYFCASSVLTQAPFFGQGTRLTVV.

The rearrangement links TRBV5-4 to TRBJ1-4; D possibly corresponds to TRBD1 (5 bases). Trimming took off 4 bases at V and 4 bases at J, with 17 bases between the two ends. In germline, CDR1 is SGHNT, CDR2 YYREEE (reference sequence). This CDR3 spans 16 amino acids. Here the CDR3 DNA reads TGTGCCAGCAGCCCCGAGGCAGACAGTTATAATGAAAAACTGTTTTTT. It codes for CASSPEADSYNEKLFF. Based on the CDR3 plus reference TRBV5-4 and TRBJ1-4, the full variable domain is ETGVTQSPTHLIKTRGQQVTLRCSSQSGHNTVSWYQQALGQGPQFIFQYYREEENGRGNFPPRFSGLQFPNYSSELNVNALELDDSALYLCASSPEADSYNEKLFFGSGTQLSVL.

The rearrangement links TRBV6-1 to TRBJ1-4, with 8 bases aligning to TRBD1. Losses at the gene ends were 3 bases for V and 7 bases for J; bases not matched to a gene: 7. The CDR3 loop spans 15 amino acids. Germline-derived CDR1 and CDR2 are MNHNS and SASEGT. The CDR3 DNA reads as TGTGCCAGCAGTGACGGACAGGGAAGGTTTGAAAAACTGTTTTTT. Amino acids: CASSDGQGRFEKLFF.

In regard to this clone: Other DNA sequences in this specimen translate into the identical CDR3. The chain carries TRBV5-4 and TRBJ1-2, with 7 bases fitting TRBD1. CDR3 size: 14 residues. Germline-derived CDR1 and CDR2 are SGHNT and YYREEE (reference sequence). With V trimmed by 5 bases and J by 0 bases, 4 bases remained unmatched. This CDR3 is CASSPGTANYGYTF. In DNA form, the CDR3 reads TGTGCCAGCAGTCCTGGGACAGCTAACTATGGCTACACCTTC.

This chain connects TRBV25-1 to TRBJ2-2, with 8 bases matching TRBD1. Germline-derived CDR1 and CDR2 are MGHDK and SYGVNS. After removal of 7 bases from V and 6 bases from J, the junction contained 7 bases not matched to a gene. This CDR3 has 14 residues. CDR3 loop: CASTGQGESGELFF. CDR3 sequence (DNA): TGTGCCAGCACTGGACAGGGAGAGTCCGGGGAGCTGTTTTTT.

The chain recombines TRBV25-1 with TRBJ2-5; TRBD1 is a possible D gene (6 bases). This CDR3 region has 14 residues. The germline V and J ends were trimmed by 5 bases and 5 bases, with 15 bases remaining between them. The germline V gene encodes CDR1 MGHDK and CDR2 SYGVNS. The CDR3 is CASSHTGSSETQYF. The CDR3 DNA reads as TGTGCCAGCAGTCACACAGGGTCGAGCGAGACCCAGTACTTC.

V usage is TRBV11-2 and J usage is TRBJ2-5; a possible D gene is TRBD2 (5 bases). Trimming took 3 bases from V and 6 from J, leaving 20 bases between them. Germline assignment: CDR1 SGHAT and CDR2 FQNNGV. This CDR3 region has 16 residues. The CDR3 loop reads CASSFFADPRGQTQYF. CDR3 DNA sequence: TGTGCCAGCAGCTTTTTTGCGGACCCTCGCGGGCAGACCCAGTACTTC.